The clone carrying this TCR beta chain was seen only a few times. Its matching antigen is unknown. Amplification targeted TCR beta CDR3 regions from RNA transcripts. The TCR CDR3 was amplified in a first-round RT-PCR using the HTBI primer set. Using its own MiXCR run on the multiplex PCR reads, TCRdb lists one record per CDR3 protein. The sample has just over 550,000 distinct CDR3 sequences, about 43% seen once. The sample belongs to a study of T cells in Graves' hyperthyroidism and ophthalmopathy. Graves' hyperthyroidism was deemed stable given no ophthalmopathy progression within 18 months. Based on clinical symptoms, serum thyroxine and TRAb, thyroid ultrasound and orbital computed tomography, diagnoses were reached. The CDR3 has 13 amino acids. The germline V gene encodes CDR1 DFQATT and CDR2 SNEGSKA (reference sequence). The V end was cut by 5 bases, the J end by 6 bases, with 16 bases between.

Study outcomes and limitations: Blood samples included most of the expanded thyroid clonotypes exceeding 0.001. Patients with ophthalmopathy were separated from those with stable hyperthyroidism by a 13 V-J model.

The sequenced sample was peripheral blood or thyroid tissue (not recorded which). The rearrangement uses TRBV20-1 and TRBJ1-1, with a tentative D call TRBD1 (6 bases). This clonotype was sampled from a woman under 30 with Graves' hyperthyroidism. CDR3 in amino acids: CSAPKGGRPEAFF. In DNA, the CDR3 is TGCAGTGCTCCAAAGGGGGGGAGGCCTGAAGCTTTCTTT.